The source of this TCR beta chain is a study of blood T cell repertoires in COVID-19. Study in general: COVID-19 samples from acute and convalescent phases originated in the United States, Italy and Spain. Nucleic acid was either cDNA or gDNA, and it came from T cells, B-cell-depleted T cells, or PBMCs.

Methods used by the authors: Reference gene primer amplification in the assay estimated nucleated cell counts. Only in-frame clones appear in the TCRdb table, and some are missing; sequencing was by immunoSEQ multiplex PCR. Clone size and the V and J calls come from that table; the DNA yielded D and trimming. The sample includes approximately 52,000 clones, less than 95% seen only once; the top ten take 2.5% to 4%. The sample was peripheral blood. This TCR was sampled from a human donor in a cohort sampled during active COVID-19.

This CDR3 is CASSVSNEQFF. The CDR3, as DNA: TGTGCCAGCAGCGTCAGCAATGAGCAGTTCTTC. The chain carries TRBV9 and TRBJ2-1; no clear D. Per the germline V gene, CDR1 is SGDLS and CDR2 is YYNGEE. CDR3 length equals 11 residues. V lost 2 bases and J 6 bases, leaving 3 bases between the germline ends.